The 31 T cell receptor beta chains listed next were all sequenced from one sample in a study of OX40 agonist ivuxolimab in advanced cancers. Profiling relied on immunoSEQ multiplex PCR, and the TCRdb table lists in-frame clones only, not all of them. The sample shows tens of thousands of clones, 75% to 90% of them seen only once. The sample in question was CD4+ or CD8+ T cells sorted from blood, obtained in a trial of the OX40 agonist ivuxolimab. The receptors here all came from an adult with an advanced solid tumor such as melanoma, head and neck, liver or kidney cancer.

The chain uses TRBV15 and TRBJ1-5; the match to TRBD1 covers 9 bases. The CDR3 sequence is 15 residues long. CDR1 LNHNV and CDR2 YYDKDF come from the germline V gene (reference sequence). Trimming removed 8 bases from V and 4 bases from J; junction bases left unmatched: 9. CDR3 region: CATSTPGQGNQPQHF. In nucleotides, the CDR3 is TGTGCCACCTCTACACCGGGACAGGGTAATCAGCCCCAGCATTTT.

The sample holds a few counts of this clone. The chain recombines TRBV10-3 with TRBJ2-5; TRBD2 aligns across 13 bases. This CDR3 has 17 amino acids. Germline values: CDR1 ENHRY, CDR2 SYGVKD. The V gene end was trimmed by 4 bases and the J gene end by 3 bases; junction bases not matched to a gene: 8. CDR3 bases: TGTGCCATCAGTGCCTCACTAGCGGGAGGGCCAGAAGAGACCCAGTACTTC. Its protein product is CAISASLAGGPEETQYF.

This chain uses TRBV19 with TRBJ2-1; 10 nucleotides agree with TRBD2. V lost 5 bases to trimming and J lost 8 bases; unmatched junction nucleotides: 12. Germline CDR1 and CDR2: LNHDA and SQIVND (reference sequence). The CDR3 consists of 16 residues. CDR3 sequence reads: CASSSRGSGRADEQFF. The CDR3 nucleotides are TGTGCCAGTAGTTCCCGGGGGAGCGGGAGGGCCGATGAGCAGTTCTTC. Complete variable domain (other parts from reference TRBV19 and TRBJ2-1): DGGITQSPKYLFRKEGQNVTLSCEQNLNHDAMYWYRQDPGQGLRLIYYSQIVNDFQKGDIAEGYSVSREKKESFPLTVTSAQKNPTAFYLCASSSRGSGRADEQFFGPGTRLTVL.

The V and J genes are TRBV4-2 and TRBJ1-4; D may be TRBD1 (6 bases). With 0 bases removed from V and 5 bases from J, the gap between germline ends came to 10 bases. CDR1 is LGHNA and CDR2 is YNFKEQ in the germline V gene. The CDR3 totals 15 residues. This CDR3 is CASSQDSGQNEKLFF. Written as DNA, the CDR3 is TGTGCCAGCAGCCAAGATTCCGGACAGAATGAAAAACTGTTTTTT.

This clone came up a few times. The chain couples TRBV14 to TRBJ1-5; the D is unclear. V lost 0 bases, J lost 4 bases, and 7 bases lay in between. The CDR3 runs 14 residues. Germline V gene sequence: CDR1 SGHDN, CDR2 FVKESK. The CDR3 protein is CASSQDWGNQPQHF. The CDR3 region has the DNA TGTGCCAGCAGCCAAGATTGGGGTAATCAGCCCCAGCATTTT.

V usage is TRBV5-1 and J usage is TRBJ2-3; 10 nucleotides line up with TRBD2. J was trimmed by 5 bases and V by 1 base; bases with no gene match: 19. The CDR3 has 20 amino acids. CDR1 is SGHRS and CDR2 is YFSETQ in the germline V gene. CDR3 residues: CASSLPEREGRLGRVDTQYF. CDR3 coding DNA: TGCGCCAGCAGCTTGCCCGAGCGGGAGGGCCGGTTAGGTCGGGTAGATACGCAGTATTTT. The full variable domain, completed using reference TRBV5-1 and TRBJ2-3, is KAGVTQTPRYLIKTRGQQVTLSCSPISGHRSVSWYQQTPGQGLQFLFEYFSETQRNKGNFPGRFSGRQFSNSRSEMNVSTLELGDSALYLCASSLPEREGRLGRVDTQYFGPGTRLTVL.

The sample holds one count of this clone. The chain employs TRBV2 and TRBJ2-5; D is perhaps TRBD1 or TRBD2 (5 bases each). V lost 7 bases, J lost 5 bases, and 14 bases lay in between. The germline CDR1 and CDR2 sequences are SNHLY and FYNNEI. This CDR3 comprises 13 residues. The chain's CDR3 is CASTLAEGETQYF. In nucleotides, the CDR3 is TGTGCCAGCACCCTAGCAGAGGGGGAGACCCAGTACTTC.

The genes are TRBV18 and TRBJ1-5, with D tentatively TRBD1 (6 bases). V was trimmed by 4 bases and J by 0 bases, leaving 10 bases between them. The CDR3 runs to 15 residues. From germline, CDR1 is KGHSH and CDR2 LQKENI. CDR3 loop: CASSLTGSSNQPQHF. Written as DNA, the CDR3 is TGTGCCAGCTCACTAACAGGGAGTAGCAATCAGCCCCAGCATTTT.

This clone was seen more than once but under ten times. The chain recombines TRBV6-5 with TRBJ2-2, with D hard to call. The CDR3 covers 14 residues. Per germline, CDR1 MNHEY and CDR2 SVGAGI. Between the trimmed V and J ends, which lost 4 bases and 7 bases, there was a span of 13 bases. As DNA, the CDR3 is TGTGCCAGCAGTTTATCCGGTGGGATCGGGGAGCTGTTTTTT. This encodes CASSLSGGIGELFF.

The genes are TRBV6-5 and TRBJ1-5; D ambiguous. Germline CDR1 reads MNHEY; CDR2 reads SVGAGI. Between the trimmed V and J ends, which lost 5 bases and 2 bases, there was a span of 13 bases. The CDR3 has 15 amino acids. CDR3 nucleotide sequence: TGTGCCAGCAGTAAGTCCCTAGGTGGCAATCAGCCCCAGCATTTT. Its translation is CASSKSLGGNQPQHF.

The CDR3 DNA reads as TGTGCCAGCAGCGCCCAGCGGCCGGCCAAAAACATTCAGTACTTC. Translated, it gives CASSAQRPAKNIQYF. The chain carries TRBV6-5 and TRBJ2-4, with a weak D call TRBD2 (5 bases). The CDR3 length is 15 residues. CDR1 is MNHEY and CDR2 is SVGAGI in the germline V gene. Trimming cost V 6 bases and J 1 base, with 13 bases left between them.

This chain links TRBV2 with TRBJ1-4; the D is unclear. Germline V lookup: CDR1 SNHLY, CDR2 FYNNEI. The CDR3 is 13 amino acids. V lost 8 bases to trimming and J lost 0 bases, with 7 bases between them. Here the CDR3 reads CASHIATNEKLFF. The CDR3 nucleotides are TGTGCCAGCCATATCGCAACTAATGAAAAACTGTTTTTT. The full variable domain, in which reference TRBV2 and TRBJ1-4 provide the parts outside the CDR3, is EPEVTQTPSHQVTQMGQEVILRCVPISNHLYFYWYRQILGQKVEFLVSFYNNEISEKSEIFDDQFSVERPDGSNFTLKIRSTKLEDSAMYFCASHIATNEKLFFGSGTQLSVL.

The rearrangement joins TRBV11-2 to TRBJ2-3; 7 bases are shared with TRBD1. The germline V gene has CDR1 SGHAT and CDR2 FQNNGV. The ends lost 3 bases at V and 2 bases at J; junction bases unmatched: 5. CDR3 length: 15 residues. The CDR3 here is CASSLWDRATDTQYF. CDR3 nucleotide sequence: TGTGCCAGCAGCTTGTGGGACAGAGCCACAGATACGCAGTATTTT. Variable domain in full (rest from reference TRBV11-2 and TRBJ2-3): EAGVAQSPRYKIIEKRQSVAFWCNPISGHATLYWYQQILGQGPKLLIQFQNNGVVDDSQLPKDRFSAERLKGVDSTLKIQPAKLEDSAVYLCASSLWDRATDTQYFGPGTRLTVL.

This rearrangement joins TRBV29-1 to TRBJ1-2; D is possibly TRBD1 (6 bases). With 6 bases removed from V and 13 bases from J, the gap between germline ends came to 12 bases. The germline V gene encodes CDR1 SQVTM and CDR2 ANQGSEA. The CDR3 is 9 amino acids. The DNA of the CDR3 is TGCAGCGTGGGGACAAAACCCACCTTC. Translating gives CSVGTKPTF.

V gene TRBV5-1 combines with J gene TRBJ2-7; unclear D gene. The CDR3 has 14 residues. V lost 4 bases and J lost 3, with 14 bases in between. The germline CDR1 and CDR2 sequences are SGHRS and YFSETQ. The DNA for the CDR3 is TGCGCCAGCAGCGCCGGGCCCGAAAGCTACGAGCAGTACTTC. Its protein is CASSAGPESYEQYF.

This rearrangement joins TRBV10-3 to TRBJ2-2; D not resolved. Germline CDR1 ENHRY, CDR2 SYGVKD. This CDR3 contains 11 residues. V was cut by 3 bases and J by 4 bases, with 0 bases left in between. The CDR3 DNA reads TGTGCCATCAGTGACACCGGGGAGCTGTTTTTT. Its protein is CAISDTGELFF.

The CDR3: CASSYNDVRSGYF. The DNA for the CDR3 is TGTGCCAGCAGTTACAACGATGTCAGGAGCGGGTACTTC. This chain joins TRBV6-6 and TRBJ2-4; possible D gene TRBD2, 5 bases. Germline loops: CDR1 MNHNY, CDR2 SVGAGI (reference sequence). V was clipped by 2 bases and J by 15 bases, with 17 bases between them. The CDR3 covers 13 residues.

The rearrangement links TRBV4-1 to TRBJ2-7; D gene unclear. Per the germline V gene, CDR1 is MGHRA and CDR2 is YSYEKL. This CDR3 spans 14 amino acids. Trimming left V 0 bases short and J 3 bases short, with 9 bases between. This CDR3 is CASSQDTEVYEQYF. CDR3 sequence (DNA): TGCGCCAGCAGCCAAGATACAGAAGTCTACGAGCAGTACTTC.

The CDR3 DNA reads as TGTGCCAGCAGTCCCTATCAGGGCTCTGAAGCTTTCTTT. Amino acids: CASSPYQGSEAFF. The chain combines TRBV27 with TRBJ1-1, with a weak D call TRBD1 (5 bases). Trimming removed 5 bases at V and 6 bases at J, with 13 bases between. This CDR3 spans 13 amino acids. In germline, CDR1 is MNHEY, CDR2 SMNVEV (reference sequence).

The chain employs TRBV30 and TRBJ2-5, with D perhaps matching TRBD1 (5 bases). Germline assignment: CDR1 GTSNPN and CDR2 SVGIG (reference sequence). The CDR3 spans 13 residues. V lost 4 bases to trimming and J lost 5 bases, with 14 bases between them. The CDR3 DNA sequence: TGTGCCTGGAACCCCCAGGGCCCCGAGACCCAGTACTTC. Translating it yields CAWNPQGPETQYF.

The CDR3, as DNA: TGTGCCAGCACTCTAGCGGGCCCAAGCTCTGGGGCCAACGTCCTGACTTTC. It codes for CASTLAGPSSGANVLTF. The rearrangement joins TRBV28 to TRBJ2-6; TRBD2 aligns across 8 bases. Trimming removed 7 bases from V and 0 bases from J; junction bases left unmatched: 8. Germline V gene data show CDR1 as MDHEN and CDR2 as SYDVKM. The CDR3 sequence is 17 residues long.

The J gene is TRBJ1-3, the V gene TRBV20-1, with no clear D. The CDR3 runs to 11 residues. V was shortened by 6 bases and J by 4 bases, with 7 bases between the two germline ends. CDR1 DFQATT and CDR2 SNEGSKA come from the germline V gene (reference sequence). The CDR3 spells CSAGRGNTIYF. DNA for the CDR3: TGCAGTGCGGGAAGGGGAAACACCATATATTTT.

This chain connects TRBV15 to TRBJ1-2; TRBD1 agrees at 8 bases. Germline assignment: CDR1 LNHNV and CDR2 YYDKDF (reference sequence). V lost 5 bases, J lost 2 bases, and 13 bases stayed unmatched. CDR3 length: 17 amino acids. The DNA for the CDR3 is TGTGCCACCAGCGGAGGGACAGGCGCCCGTTTGAACTATGGCTACACCTTC. As protein: CATSGGTGARLNYGYTF.

This clone occurred once. The chain links TRBV2 to TRBJ1-1, with D uncertain. V dropped 4 bases and J dropped 0 bases, with 9 bases sitting between them. Germline CDR1 is SNHLY and CDR2 is FYNNEI. CDR3 length: 14 residues. The CDR3 loop is CASSVEQMNTEAFF. Here the CDR3 DNA reads TGTGCCAGCAGTGTAGAACAGATGAACACTGAAGCTTTCTTT.

The chain uses TRBV4-1 and TRBJ2-1; TRBD2 agrees at 8 bases. The CDR3 is 17 amino acids. Per germline, CDR1 MGHRA and CDR2 YSYEKL. The junction had 15 bases not matched to a gene; V was cut back by 7 bases and J by 4 bases. The CDR3 region is CASKEREKVSGYNEQFF. CDR3 coding DNA: TGCGCCAGCAAGGAGCGGGAGAAGGTTAGTGGTTACAATGAGCAGTTCTTC.

The chain carries TRBV2 and TRBJ2-1; 9 bases map to TRBD2. From germline, CDR1 is SNHLY and CDR2 FYNNEI. The V and J ends lost 6 bases and 7 bases, in that order; junction bases with no gene match: 13. The CDR3 consists of 16 residues. The DNA for the CDR3 is TGTGCCAGCAGCCTGGGTGGAGCGGGAGGTTTGAATGAGCAGTTCTTC. It encodes CASSLGGAGGLNEQFF.

The CDR3 nucleotides are TGTGCCAGTAGTATAACAGGGTCCTACGAGCAGTACTTC. It specifies CASSITGSYEQYF. This chain uses TRBV19 with TRBJ2-7; weak D call: TRBD1 (6 bases). V dropped 2 bases and J dropped 1 base, with 6 bases sitting between them. The CDR3 consists of 13 residues. Looked up from germline, CDR1 is LNHDA and CDR2 is SQIVND (reference sequence).

The J gene is TRBJ2-5, the V gene TRBV6-1; TRBD2 matches 10 bases. The CDR3 loop spans 15 amino acids. The ends lost 7 bases at V and 2 bases at J; junction bases unmatched: 7. CDR1 is MNHNS and CDR2 is SASEGT in the germline V gene. The CDR3 region has the DNA TGTGCCAGCACGCGACTAGCGGGTCCACAAGAGACCCAGTACTTC. Translating gives CASTRLAGPQETQYF.

The CDR3 nucleotides are TGTGCCAGCAGTGCGGTCAATGAGCAGTTCTTC. This translates into CASSAVNEQFF. V is TRBV2 and J is TRBJ2-1; no clear D. Germline V CDR1 and CDR2: SNHLY, FYNNEI. Trimming removed 4 bases at V and 6 bases at J, with 4 bases between. CDR3 length equals 11 residues.

This clone was counted once. This chain links TRBV5-4 with TRBJ2-5; possible D gene TRBD2, 6 bases. Trimming cost V 3 bases and J 5 bases, with 20 bases left between them. Germline values: CDR1 SGHNT, CDR2 YYREEE (reference sequence). This CDR3 is 16 amino acids long. The CDR3 spells CASSSAGSLSAETQYF. The CDR3 DNA reads as TGTGCCAGCAGCTCAGCGGGCTCGTTGTCAGCGGAGACCCAGTACTTC.

The gene calls are TRBV6-1 and TRBJ1-3, with D perhaps matching TRBD1 (6 bases). The V and J ends lost 8 bases and 9 bases respectively, with 11 bases between them. This CDR3 is built from 11 residues. From germline, CDR1 is MNHNS and CDR2 SASEGT. CDR3 region: CASQQGATIYF. CDR3 coding DNA: TGTGCCAGCCAACAGGGAGCCACCATATATTTT.